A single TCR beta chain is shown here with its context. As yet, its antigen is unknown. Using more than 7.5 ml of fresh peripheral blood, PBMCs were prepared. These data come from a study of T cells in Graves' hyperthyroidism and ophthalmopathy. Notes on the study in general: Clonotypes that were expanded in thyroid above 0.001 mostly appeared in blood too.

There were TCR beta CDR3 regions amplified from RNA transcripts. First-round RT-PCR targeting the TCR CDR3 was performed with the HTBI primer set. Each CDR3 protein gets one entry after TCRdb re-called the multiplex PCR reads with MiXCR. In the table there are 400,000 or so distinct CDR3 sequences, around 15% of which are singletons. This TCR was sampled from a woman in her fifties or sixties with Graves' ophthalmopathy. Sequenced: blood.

The CDR3 DNA is TGTGCCAGCAGCCTGGGGGGCCGCCCGCGCAACGAGCAGTACTTC. Protein sequence: CASSLGGRPRNEQYF. The genes are TRBV28 and TRBJ2-7; D is tentatively TRBD1 or TRBD2 (6 bases each). Germline-derived CDR1 and CDR2 are MDHEN and SYDVKM. Trimming cost V 6 bases and J 5 bases, with 20 bases left between them. The CDR3 contains 15 residues.